These 5 T cell receptor beta chains were all obtained from the same sample, sequenced in a study of radiation and T cells in renal cell carcinoma (dated by TCRdb to about 2020). The method behind the library was the immunoSEQ multiplex PCR assay. The table comes from immuneACCESS by way of TCRdb, which keeps in-frame sequences with V and J called. Part of the clones is missing from these tables; in studies checked, under half for an unresolved V gene and the rest for unknown reasons. The table for this sample lists around 70,000 clones; about four fifths of them were counted only once. In total, the top ten clones hold roughly 6% of the sample. In light of the paper, this sample's time point label describes: blood 2 weeks post-SBRT. The treatment or condition tag for this specimen amounts to: 15 Gy SBRT to primary tumor, nephrectomy 4 weeks later. The sequencing used blood, collected from a patient whose treatment included radiotherapy and nephrectomy. These receptors were collected from a man in his fifties or sixties with renal cell carcinoma.

This clone has a handful of counts. This chain links TRBV7-9 with TRBJ1-1; the match to TRBD1 covers 8 bases. CDR1 is SEHNR and CDR2 is FQNEAQ in the germline V gene (reference sequence). Trimming at V came to 5 bases and at J to 4 bases, leaving 3 bases not matched to a gene. CDR3 length equals 13 residues. The CDR3 DNA reads TGTGCCAGCAGCGTCACAGGGGGCACTGAAGCTTTCTTT. It encodes CASSVTGGTEAFF.

This rearrangement joins TRBV28 to TRBJ1-1; unclear D gene. V was cut by 3 bases and J by 10 bases, with 9 bases left in between. The CDR3 consists of 11 residues. Germline CDR1 and CDR2: MDHEN and SYDVKM. The DNA of the CDR3 is TGTGCCAGCAGTTTCAAGGCACTAGCTTTCTTT. Translated, it gives CASSFKALAFF.

This clone came up a few times. V gene TRBV5-6 combines with J gene TRBJ2-3; a weak D match, TRBD1 (5 bases). Germline CDR1 reads SGHDT; CDR2 reads YYEEEE. The CDR3 loop spans 16 amino acids. Trimming stripped 4 bases from V and 0 bases from J, with 15 bases between. CDR3 residues: CASSRPTVSSTDTQYF. CDR3 in DNA: TGTGCCAGCAGCCGTCCGACAGTATCTAGCACAGATACGCAGTATTTT.

The rearrangement joins TRBV7-9 to TRBJ2-7; 10 bases align to TRBD2. The CDR3 extends over 16 amino acids. V trimming: 5 bases; J trimming: 3 bases; junction bases outside the gene matches: 10. Germline V lookup: CDR1 SEHNR, CDR2 FQNEAQ (reference sequence). In DNA form, the CDR3 reads TGTGCCAGCAGCCCAGCCCCGGGACTAGCGAACTACGAGCAGTACTTC. This encodes CASSPAPGLANYEQYF. The full variable domain, its missing parts supplied by reference TRBV7-9 and TRBJ2-7, is DTGVSQNPRHKITKRGQNVTFRCDPISEHNRLYWYRQTLGQGPEFLTYFQNEAQLEKSRLLSDRFSAERPKGSFSTLEIQRTEQGDSAMYLCASSPAPGLANYEQYFGPGTRLTVT.

This clone was picked up a small number of times. The chain links TRBV7-6 to TRBJ2-3; 7 bases align to TRBD2. With 4 bases clipped from V and 2 bases from J, the junction kept 12 bases outside the gene matches. CDR3 size: 17 residues. CDR1 and CDR2 from the germline V gene are SGHVS and FNYEAQ. Here the CDR3 DNA reads TGTGCCAGCAGCTCGACCGTACTAGCGCCCTACACAGATACGCAGTATTTT. This gives the protein CASSSTVLAPYTDTQYF.